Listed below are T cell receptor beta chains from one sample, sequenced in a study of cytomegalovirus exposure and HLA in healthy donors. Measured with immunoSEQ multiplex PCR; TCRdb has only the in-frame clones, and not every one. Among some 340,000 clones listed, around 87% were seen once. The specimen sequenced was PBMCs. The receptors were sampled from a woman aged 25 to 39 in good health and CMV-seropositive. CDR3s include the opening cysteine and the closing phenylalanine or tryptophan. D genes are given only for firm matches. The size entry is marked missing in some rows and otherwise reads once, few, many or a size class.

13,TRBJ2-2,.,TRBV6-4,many,TGTGCCAGCAGTGAGACCGATACCGGGGAGCTGTTTTTT,CASSETDTGELFF
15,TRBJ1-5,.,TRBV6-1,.,TGTGCCAGCAGTGAGCGGGCGTCGGGCAATCAGCCCCAGCATTTT,CASSERASGNQPQHF
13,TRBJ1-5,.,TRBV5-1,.,TGCGCCAGCAGCTTTGGTCTCAATCAGCCCCAGCATTTT,CASSFGLNQPQHF
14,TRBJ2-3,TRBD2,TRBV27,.,TGTGCCAGCCAAACTAGCGGGAGAACAGATACGCAGTATTTT,CASQTSGRTDTQYF
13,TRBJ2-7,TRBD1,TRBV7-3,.,TGTGCCAGCAGCAGGGACAGTACCTACGAGCAGTACTTC,CASSRDSTYEQYF
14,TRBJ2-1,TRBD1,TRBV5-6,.,TGTGCCAGCAGCCATCCCGGGACAGGGAATGAGCAGTTCTTC,CASSHPGTGNEQFF
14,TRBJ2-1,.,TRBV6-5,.,TGTGCCAGCAGTCTGAAAGGGGGCTACAATGAGCAGTTCTTC,CASSLKGGYNEQFF
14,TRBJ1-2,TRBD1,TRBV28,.,TGTGCCAGCAGTCCCTTAGGGGGCGAATATGGCTACACCTTC,CASSPLGGEYGYTF
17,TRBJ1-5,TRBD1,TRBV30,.,TGTGCCTGGAGTGTAGGGACAGGGGAATCGGGCAATCAGCCCCAGCATTTT,CAWSVGTGESGNQPQHF
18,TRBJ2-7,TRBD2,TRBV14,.,TGTGCCAGCAGCCAAGACCGGATAACCTGGCGGGAGATCAACGAGCAGTACTTC,CASSQDRITWREINEQYF
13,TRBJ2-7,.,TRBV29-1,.,TGCAGCGTTGTGAGACTAGATACCTACGAGCAGTACTTC,CSVVRLDTYEQYF
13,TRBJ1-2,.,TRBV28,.,TGTGCCAGCAGCCTCAGTCTCGCTAAAGGCTACACCTTC,CASSLSLAKGYTF
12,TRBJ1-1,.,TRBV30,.,TGTGCCTGGAGCCGAGGGGTATCTGAAGCTTTCTTT,CAWSRGVSEAFF
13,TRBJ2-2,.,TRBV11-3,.,TGTGCCAGCAGCCCGAGACTGGACGGGGAGCTGTTTTTT,CASSPRLDGELFF
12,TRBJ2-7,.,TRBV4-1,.,TGCGCCAGCAGCCTGGACAGTTACGAGCAGTACTTC,CASSLDSYEQYF
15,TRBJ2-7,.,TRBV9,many,TGTGCCAGCAGCGTAGATGCGGGAATGGGTGGCGAGCAGTACTTC,CASSVDAGMGGEQYF
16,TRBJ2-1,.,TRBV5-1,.,TGCGCCAGCAGCTTGGAGGGTAGAAGCTCCTACAATGAGCAGTTCTTC,CASSLEGRSSYNEQFF
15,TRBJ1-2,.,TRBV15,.,TGTGCCACCAGCAGAGTGCAGGGGACTAACTATGGCTACACCTTC,CATSRVQGTNYGYTF
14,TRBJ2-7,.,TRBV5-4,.,TGTGCCAGCAGCTTGGACAGGGATTCGCACGAGCAGTACTTC,CASSLDRDSHEQYF
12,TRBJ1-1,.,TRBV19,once,TGTGCCAGTAGTCTCGAACAGTCTGAAGCTTTCTTT,CASSLEQSEAFF
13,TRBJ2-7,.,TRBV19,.,TGTGCCAGTAGTAGCGGCCTCGCCTACGAGCAGTACTTC,CASSSGLAYEQYF
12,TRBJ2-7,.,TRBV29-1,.,TGCAGCGTTGACGGGGCCTCAGCCGAGCAGTACTTC,CSVDGASAEQYF
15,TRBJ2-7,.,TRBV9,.,TGTGCCAGCAGCGTTGCGGCTCAGGGATCCTACGAGCAGTACTTC,CASSVAAQGSYEQYF
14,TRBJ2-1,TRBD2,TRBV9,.,TGTGCCAGCAGCGTAGCGGGGGGTAAAAATGAGCAGTTCTTC,CASSVAGGKNEQFF
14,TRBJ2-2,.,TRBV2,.,TGTGCCAGCAGATCCAGGGGAGGCACCGGGGAGCTGTTTTTT,CASRSRGGTGELFF
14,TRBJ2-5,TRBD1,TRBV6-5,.,TGTGCCAGCAGGAACCGACAGGGCCAAGAGACCCAGTACTTC,CASRNRQGQETQYF
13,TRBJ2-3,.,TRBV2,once,TGTGCCAGCAGTGGGGGGAGCACAGATACGCAGTATTTT,CASSGGSTDTQYF
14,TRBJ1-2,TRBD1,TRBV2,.,TGTGCCAGCAGACAGGGGGCGCGAGACTATGGCTACACCTTC,CASRQGARDYGYTF
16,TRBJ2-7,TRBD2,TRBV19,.,TGTGCCAGTAGTATCGGACGGGGGGGAGCTACCTACGAGCAGTACTTC,CASSIGRGGATYEQYF
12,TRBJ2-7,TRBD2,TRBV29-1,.,TGCAGCGTTGCTAGCGGGAGCTACGAGCAGTACTTC,CSVASGSYEQYF
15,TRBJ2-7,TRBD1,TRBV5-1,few,TGCGCCAGCAGCTTGGCTGGGACAGGGGACTACGAGCAGTACTTC,CASSLAGTGDYEQYF
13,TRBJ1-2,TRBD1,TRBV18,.,TGTGCCAGCTCAAACAGGGGTGACTATGGCTACACCTTC,CASSNRGDYGYTF
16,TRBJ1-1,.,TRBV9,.,TGTGCCAGCAGCGTAGGTCCCGGCGCCGGTGGCACTGAAGCTTTCTTT,CASSVGPGAGGTEAFF
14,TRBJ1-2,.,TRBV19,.,TGTGCCAGTAGCCAAGGTTATTGGGACTATGGCTACACCTTC,CASSQGYWDYGYTF
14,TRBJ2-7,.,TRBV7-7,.,TGTGCCAGCAGCCCACTGGGTTACCACTACGAGCAGTACTTC,CASSPLGYHYEQYF
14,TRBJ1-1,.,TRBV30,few,TGTGCCTGGAGTCACGGGCCGATGAACACTGAAGCTTTCTTT,CAWSHGPMNTEAFF
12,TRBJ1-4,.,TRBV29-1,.,TGCAGCGGGAGACAGGCCGATGAAAAACTGTTTTTT,CSGRQADEKLFF
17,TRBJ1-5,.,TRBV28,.,TGTGCCAGCAGTTGGGGGTTCGCAGTTAAGAGCAATCAGCCCCAGCATTTT,CASSWGFAVKSNQPQHF
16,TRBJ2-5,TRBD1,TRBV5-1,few,TGCGCCAGCAGCACTGGGGACAGGGAACGATCGGAGACCCAGTACTTC,CASSTGDRERSETQYF
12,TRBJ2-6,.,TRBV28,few,TGTGCCAGCAGTTATCTAGGACAGAGACTGACTTTC,CASSYLGQRLTF
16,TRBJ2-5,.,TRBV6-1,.,TGTGCCAGCAGTGAACGGCAGGGGAGGGTTCAAGAGACCCAGTACTTC,CASSERQGRVQETQYF
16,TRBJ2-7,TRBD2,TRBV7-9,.,TGTGCCAGCAGCCAGCTGGCGGGGGTAAGCTCCTACGAGCAGTACTTC,CASSQLAGVSSYEQYF
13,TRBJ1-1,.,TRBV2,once,TGTGCCAGCATCTTGTTGAGGAACACTGAAGCTTTCTTT,CASILLRNTEAFF
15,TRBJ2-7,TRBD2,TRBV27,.,TGTGCCAGCAGGCAAAGTCGGGACTACGACTACGAGCAGTACTTC,CASRQSRDYDYEQYF
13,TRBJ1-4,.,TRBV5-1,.,TGCGCCAGCAGCCTTATGACAAATGAAAAACTGTTTTTT,CASSLMTNEKLFF
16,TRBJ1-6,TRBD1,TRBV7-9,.,TGTGCCAGCAGCTTAGGAAGGGGGCCTTATAATTCACCCCTCCACTTT,CASSLGRGPYNSPLHF
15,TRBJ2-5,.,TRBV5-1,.,TGCGCCAGCAGCTTGCAGGGGCCAGGACAAGAGACCCAGTACTTC,CASSLQGPGQETQYF
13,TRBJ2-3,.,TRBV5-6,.,TGTGCCAGCAGCTTGTGGAGCACAGATACGCAGTATTTT,CASSLWSTDTQYF
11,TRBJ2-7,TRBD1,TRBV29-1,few,TGCAGCGCCACAGGGGGCTACGAGCAGTACTTC,CSATGGYEQYF
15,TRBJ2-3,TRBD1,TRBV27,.,TGTGCCAGCAGTAGGGGGCGGACTAGCACAGATACGCAGTATTTT,CASSRGRTSTDTQYF
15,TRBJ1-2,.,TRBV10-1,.,TGCGCCAGCAGTGAGTCGAGAGGGAAAGTGTGGGGCTACACCTTC,CASSESRGKVWGYTF
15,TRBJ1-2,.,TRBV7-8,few,TGTGCCAGCAGCTTAACTACTACAGGGATCTATGGCTACACCTTC,CASSLTTTGIYGYTF
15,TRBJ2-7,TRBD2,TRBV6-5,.,TGTGCCAGCAGTTACGAACTAGCGGGGGGTAACGAGCAGTACTTC,CASSYELAGGNEQYF
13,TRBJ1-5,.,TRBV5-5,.,TGTGCCAGCAGCCAAACCGGGTATCAGCCCCAGCATTTT,CASSQTGYQPQHF